The 21 T cell receptor beta chains given below trace back to one sample, sequenced in a study of T cell repertoires and HLA-DP antigens. For these TCRs, the target antigens are not known. TCRdb's table, derived via immunoSEQ multiplex PCR, lists solely in-frame clones and lacks some. The sample includes approximately 73,000 clones, around 80% seen only once; the top ten take 1.6%. Sample: CD4+ T cells from PBMCs. The source of these receptors is a man between 60 and 70 years old in good health and CMV-seronegative.

The V gene is TRBV10-2, the J gene TRBJ1-1, with 10 bases lining up with TRBD1. Trimming took 5 bases from V and 0 from J; bases not matched to a gene: 6. Germline-derived CDR1 and CDR2 are WSHSY and SAAADI. The length of the CDR3 is 16 residues. CDR3 amino acids: CASSTGQGLMNTEAFF. The CDR3 nucleotides read TGCGCCAGCAGTACGGGACAGGGGTTAATGAACACTGAAGCTTTCTTT.

The rearrangement links TRBV23-1 to TRBJ1-2; D is unresolved. TRBV23-1 is placed among ORFs of uncertain function. The length of the CDR3 is 13 residues. V dropped 3 bases and J dropped 3 bases, with 8 bases sitting between them. CDR3 coding DNA: TGCGCCAGCAGTCAGTCCGCCTACTATGGCTACACCTTC. Translation gives CASSQSAYYGYTF.

The genes are TRBV5-1 and TRBJ2-1; 8 bases match TRBD2. Germline V gives CDR1 SGHRS, CDR2 YFSETQ. The CDR3 runs 11 residues. Trimming cost V 6 bases and J 9 bases; bases outside gene matches: 2. The CDR3 is CASKRETEQFF. CDR3 coding DNA: TGCGCCAGCAAGCGGGAGACTGAGCAGTTCTTC.

This chain links TRBV4-2 with TRBJ2-1, with D possibly TRBD1 on 5 matching bases. The CDR3 has 16 residues. V was shortened by 4 bases and J by 4 bases, with 17 bases between the two germline ends. Germline CDR1 LGHNA, CDR2 YNFKEQ. The CDR3, as DNA: TGTGCCAGCAGCCGGATGCTCGCAGGGCCTTACAATGAGCAGTTCTTC. Its protein product is CASSRMLAGPYNEQFF.

The rearrangement joins TRBV19 to TRBJ2-7; the D gene is possibly TRBD1 (6 bases). Germline V gene sequence: CDR1 LNHDA, CDR2 SQIVND (reference sequence). The CDR3 runs to 13 residues. The V gene lost 6 bases and the J gene lost 3 bases, with 12 bases spanning the gap. The CDR3 sequence is CASSPRTVYEQYF. The CDR3 DNA follows: TGTGCCAGTAGCCCCCGGACAGTCTACGAGCAGTACTTC.

The CDR3 DNA reads TGCGCCAGCAGCCAAGGGACAGGGGACTATGGCTACACCTTC. Translation: CASSQGTGDYGYTF. V usage is TRBV4-3 and J usage is TRBJ1-2, with 9 bases lining up with TRBD1. Unmatched junction bases numbered 0, after V lost 1 base and J lost 3 bases. Germline assignment: CDR1 LGHNA and CDR2 YSLEER. The CDR3 is made up of 14 amino acids.

The chain joins TRBV27 to TRBJ1-1; 10 nucleotides agree with TRBD1. The CDR3 loop spans 14 amino acids. Germline CDR1 reads MNHEY; CDR2 reads SMNVEV (reference sequence). Trimming cost V 3 bases and J 6 bases; bases outside gene matches: 4. The CDR3 loop reads CASSFRDRGSEAFF. The CDR3 region has the DNA TGTGCCAGCAGTTTCCGGGACAGGGGATCTGAAGCTTTCTTT.

The V and J genes are TRBV28 and TRBJ1-1, with D maybe TRBD1 (5 bases). CDR1 MDHEN and CDR2 SYDVKM come from the germline V gene. V was clipped by 6 bases and J by 4 bases, with 12 bases between them. This CDR3 spans 13 amino acids. CDR3 sequence (DNA): TGTGCCAGCAGGCCTGGGGGGAGCACTGAAGCTTTCTTT. This gives the protein CASRPGGSTEAFF.

The rearrangement uses TRBV5-1 and TRBJ2-7; TRBD1 aligns across 9 bases. This CDR3 has 15 residues. Germline CDR1 SGHRS, CDR2 YFSETQ. The trim removed 4 bases at V and 6 bases at J, leaving 11 bases unmatched. This chain's CDR3 is CASSPRTGVTREQYF. CDR3 bases: TGCGCCAGCAGCCCCAGGACAGGGGTGACCCGCGAGCAGTACTTC.

This chain joins TRBV7-8 and TRBJ1-5; 10 bases align to TRBD1. This CDR3 has 18 residues. Germline V CDR1 and CDR2: SGHVS, FQNEAQ. Unmatched junction bases numbered 16, after V lost 5 bases and J lost 6 bases. CDR3 sequence: CASSAYSGTGVDGQPQHF. Written as DNA, the CDR3 is TGTGCCAGCAGCGCCTATTCCGGGACAGGGGTGGACGGTCAGCCCCAGCATTTT.

This clone was recorded only once. V usage is TRBV6-5 and J usage is TRBJ2-7; the match to TRBD2 covers 8 bases. This CDR3 has 15 residues. CDR1 and CDR2 (germline): MNHEY, SVGAGI. V was pared by 8 bases and J by 2 bases, with 11 bases of the junction left unmatched. The CDR3 is CASGGPPAGAYEQYF. CDR3 in DNA: TGTGCCAGCGGCGGCCCCCCAGCGGGGGCCTACGAGCAGTACTTC.

The J gene is TRBJ1-5, the V gene TRBV12-5; 8 nucleotides align to TRBD1. Germline V gene data show CDR1 as LGHNT and CDR2 as FRNRAP. The CDR3 loop spans 14 amino acids. Losses at the gene ends were 5 bases for V and 4 bases for J; bases not matched to a gene: 4. CDR3 coding DNA: TGTGCTAGTGGTATGGACAGGGCGAATCAGCCCCAGCATTTT. It is translated as CASGMDRANQPQHF.

The chain recombines TRBV4-1 with TRBJ2-5; a possible D gene is TRBD2 (5 bases). The CDR3 contains 15 residues. The V gene's germline CDR1 is MGHRA and CDR2 YSYEKL. Trimming removed 0 bases from V and 1 base from J, with 9 bases in between. The CDR3 DNA follows: TGCGCCAGCAGCCAAGACTGGCGGGCCCAAGAGACCCAGTACTTC. It yields the protein CASSQDWRAQETQYF.

The chain recombines TRBV11-2 with TRBJ2-7; weak D call: TRBD1 (6 bases). Germline V gene lookup returns CDR1 SGHAT and CDR2 FQNNGV. There are 15 residues in the CDR3. The V end was cut by 0 bases, the J end by 2 bases, with 11 bases between. CDR3 loop: CASSLDPAGAYEQYF. CDR3 DNA: TGTGCCAGCAGCTTAGATCCGGCAGGGGCCTACGAGCAGTACTTC.

The chain's CDR3 is CASSETQNYNEQFF. The CDR3, as DNA: TGTGCCAGCAGCGAAACTCAAAACTACAATGAGCAGTTCTTC. The chain recombines TRBV9 with TRBJ2-1; the D is unclear. The germline V gene has CDR1 SGDLS and CDR2 YYNGEE. This CDR3 is built from 14 residues. V lost 3 bases and J lost 3, with 10 bases in between.

The V call is TRBV9, the J call TRBJ2-3; D is possibly TRBD2 (5 bases). Germline V gene data show CDR1 as SGDLS and CDR2 as YYNGEE. The CDR3 covers 14 residues. V gave up 0 bases and J gave up 4 bases, with 9 bases separating them. CDR3 DNA sequence: TGTGCCAGCAGCGTAGGCCTAGCCCCAGATACGCAGTATTTT. Protein sequence: CASSVGLAPDTQYF.

This clone was observed at least ten times. V usage is TRBV7-2 and J usage is TRBJ1-4; D uncertain. Looked up from germline, CDR1 is SGHTA and CDR2 is FQGNSA. Between the trimmed V and J ends, which lost 0 bases and 8 bases, there was a span of 10 bases. The CDR3 has 14 amino acids. For the CDR3, the DNA is TGTGCCAGCAGCTTAGCGGGTTTAGGAGAAAAACTGTTTTTT. This codes for CASSLAGLGEKLFF.

V is TRBV6-5 and J is TRBJ1-3, with 7 bases lining up with TRBD1. CDR1 and CDR2 (germline): MNHEY, SVGAGI. The trim removed 5 bases at V and 1 base at J, leaving 2 bases unmatched. The CDR3 is 14 amino acids. The DNA of the CDR3 is TGTGCCAGCAGTCAGGGGGTGTCTGGAAACACCATATATTTT. Translation: CASSQGVSGNTIYF.

The chain employs TRBV28 and TRBJ1-3; 8 bases map to TRBD1. V lost 4 bases to trimming and J lost 0 bases; unmatched junction nucleotides: 5. Germline V gene data show CDR1 as MDHEN and CDR2 as SYDVKM. The CDR3 extends over 16 amino acids. DNA of the CDR3: TGTGCCAGCAGTTCCCCAGGGGGCAGCTCTGGAAACACCATATATTTT. The encoded protein is CASSSPGGSSGNTIYF. The full variable domain, in which reference TRBV28 and TRBJ1-3 provide the parts outside the CDR3, is DVKVTQSSRYLVKRTGEKVFLECVQDMDHENMFWYRQDPGLGLRLIYFSYDVKMKEKGDIPEGYSVSREKKERFSLILESASTNQTSMYLCASSSPGGSSGNTIYFGEGSWLTVV.

This clone was seen just once. The V call is TRBV11-2, the J call TRBJ1-2; possibly TRBD1 for D (5 bases). Germline loops: CDR1 SGHAT, CDR2 FQNNGV. V lost 0 bases, J lost 5 bases, and 10 bases lay in between. This CDR3 spans 14 amino acids. CDR3 sequence reads: CASSLDSGYYGYTF. The CDR3 DNA is TGTGCCAGCAGCTTAGATTCAGGGTATTATGGCTACACCTTC.

This clone occurred a few times. This chain links TRBV2 with TRBJ1-2; D gene uncertain. Trimming shortened V by 2 bases and J by 7 bases, and 11 bases separated the two germline ends. Germline-derived CDR1 and CDR2 are SNHLY and FYNNEI. The CDR3 contains 13 residues. The CDR3 DNA sequence: TGTGCCAGCAGTGAAAGCCGGGGAGGTGGCTACACCTTC. Protein sequence: CASSESRGGGYTF.